The 29 T cell receptor beta chains below all came from one sample that was sequenced in a study of blood T cell repertoires in COVID-19. TCRdb keeps only in-frame clones here, not all; method: immunoSEQ multiplex PCR. The sample lists 410,000 or so clones, 89% occurring once. Sequencing used peripheral blood. These receptors were taken from a woman between 35 and 50 years old with COVID-19, enrolled during active disease.

The chain is built from TRBV5-1 and TRBJ2-5; a possible D gene is TRBD2 (5 bases). Trimming shortened V by 2 bases and J by 2 bases, and 25 bases separated the two germline ends. The CDR3 has 19 residues. CDR1 and CDR2 from the germline V gene are SGHRS and YFSETQ. The CDR3 DNA follows: TGCGCCAGCAGCTTTTCCTCTATTGGGAATAGCGCGTATCAAGAGACCCAGTACTTC. Translating it yields CASSFSSIGNSAYQETQYF.

The V gene is TRBV5-8, the J gene TRBJ1-4; perhaps TRBD1 as D (6 bases). Germline values: CDR1 SGHTS, CDR2 YDEGEE. This CDR3 has 16 amino acids. Trimming stripped 4 bases from V and 6 bases from J, with 19 bases between. The CDR3 DNA sequence: TGTGCCAGCAGCAGACACCGACAGGAAGTACATGAAAAACTGTTTTTT. Translated, it gives CASSRHRQEVHEKLFF.

The genes are TRBV10-3 and TRBJ2-3; TRBD2 aligns across 12 bases. V trimming: 3 bases; J trimming: 6 bases; junction bases outside the gene matches: 4. The CDR3 sequence is 15 residues long. Germline CDR1 ENHRY, CDR2 SYGVKD. Written as DNA, the CDR3 is TGTGCCATCAGTGAACTAGCGGGGGGAGGGGATACGCAGTATTTT. Protein product: CAISELAGGGDTQYF.

The chain is built from TRBV10-3 and TRBJ1-5, with TRBD1 matching 10 bases. Germline V CDR1 and CDR2: ENHRY, SYGVKD. CDR3 size: 15 residues. Losses at the gene ends were 0 bases for V and 5 bases for J; bases not matched to a gene: 1. For the CDR3, the DNA is TGTGCCATCAGTGAGTCTGGGACAGGGGATCAGCCCCAGCATTTT. Translation: CAISESGTGDQPQHF.

The rearrangement links TRBV5-5 to TRBJ2-3; D uncertain. V lost 2 bases to trimming and J lost 2 bases, with 9 bases between them. This CDR3 contains 14 residues. CDR1 is SGHKS and CDR2 is YYEKEE in the germline V gene (reference sequence). The CDR3 DNA reads as TGTGCCAGCAGCTTTGGCTCCCTCACAGATACGCAGTATTTT. Encoded protein: CASSFGSLTDTQYF.

This chain uses TRBV5-1 with TRBJ1-2; 8 nucleotides align to TRBD1. Germline V gives CDR1 SGHRS, CDR2 YFSETQ. This CDR3 is 15 amino acids long. With 4 bases clipped from V and 6 bases from J, the junction kept 11 bases outside the gene matches. The CDR3 sequence: CASSDDRGAVHGYTF. DNA for the CDR3: TGCGCCAGCAGCGACGACAGGGGCGCCGTACATGGCTACACCTTC.

V and J are TRBV6-6 and TRBJ2-1; 10 bases agree with TRBD1. The CDR3 is 15 residues long. The V gene's germline CDR1 is MNHNY and CDR2 SVGAGI (reference sequence). Trimming cost V 6 bases and J 4 bases; bases outside gene matches: 6. This CDR3 is CASRPPGQGYNEQFF. DNA of the CDR3: TGTGCCAGCAGACCTCCGGGACAGGGGTACAATGAGCAGTTCTTC.

The gene calls are TRBV28 and TRBJ2-1; 10 bases line up with TRBD2. The CDR3 extends over 15 amino acids. Per germline, CDR1 MDHEN and CDR2 SYDVKM. The V segment lost 3 bases and the J segment 9 bases; nucleotides outside the gene matches: 8. The CDR3 loop is CASSFGAGGIIEQFF. The DNA of the CDR3 is TGTGCCAGCAGTTTCGGAGCGGGAGGGATCATTGAGCAGTTCTTC.

This chain links TRBV6-1 with TRBJ1-6, with D possibly being TRBD1 (6 bases). The CDR3 length is 17 residues. In germline, CDR1 is MNHNS, CDR2 SASEGT. V lost 3 bases to trimming and J lost 7 bases, with 19 bases between them. Written as DNA, the CDR3 is TGTGCCAGCAGTGAGGTGTTGGCAGGGGCATCAAATTCACCCCTCCACTTT. As protein: CASSEVLAGASNSPLHF.

This chain uses TRBV5-1 with TRBJ1-6, with TRBD1 matching 7 bases. After removal of 3 bases from V and 11 bases from J, the junction contained 11 bases not matched to a gene. The CDR3 runs to 15 residues. Germline V gene data show CDR1 as SGHRS and CDR2 as YFSETQ. CDR3 in DNA: TGCGCCAGCAGCTCTCAGGGGACAGAAACTACACCCCTCCACTTT. It encodes CASSSQGTETTPLHF. The entire variable domain, with the rest obtained from reference TRBV5-1 and TRBJ1-6, is as follows: KAGVTQTPRYLIKTRGQQVTLSCSPISGHRSVSWYQQTPGQGLQFLFEYFSETQRNKGNFPGRFSGRQFSNSRSEMNVSTLELGDSALYLCASSSQGTETTPLHFGNGTRLTVT.

This chain uses TRBV9 with TRBJ2-7; 7 bases fit TRBD1. The junction had 4 bases not matched to a gene; V was cut back by 3 bases and J by 4 bases. This CDR3 comprises 13 residues. The germline gives CDR1 SGDLS, CDR2 YYNGEE. This chain's CDR3 is CASSAGTAYEQYF. CDR3 nucleotide sequence: TGTGCCAGCAGCGCCGGGACAGCTTACGAGCAGTACTTC.

This chain connects TRBV18 to TRBJ2-7; 7 bases line up with TRBD2. Germline trimming cut 5 bases from V and 1 base from J; bases unmatched to any gene: 5. Germline CDR1 KGHSH, CDR2 LQKENI. The CDR3 totals 14 residues. CDR3 sequence: CASSTRGESYEQYF. The CDR3 nucleotides read TGTGCCAGCTCAACCCGGGGGGAGTCCTACGAGCAGTACTTC.

This rearrangement joins TRBV28 to TRBJ2-7; 8 bases match TRBD2. This CDR3 has 13 amino acids. J was trimmed by 4 bases and V by 3 bases; bases with no gene match: 2. From germline, CDR1 is MDHEN and CDR2 SYDVKM. CDR3 in amino acids: CASSFTSGYEQYF. In nucleotides, the CDR3 is TGTGCCAGCAGTTTCACTAGCGGATACGAGCAGTACTTC.

The V call is TRBV12-5, the J call TRBJ2-1; 8 bases fit TRBD2. The germline V gene encodes CDR1 LGHNT and CDR2 FRNRAP. The ends lost 1 base at V and 8 bases at J; junction bases unmatched: 10. CDR3 length equals 16 residues. The CDR3 region is CASGLASGGGRYEQFF. The CDR3 coding sequence is TGTGCTAGTGGTTTGGCCTCTGGCGGGGGGCGGTATGAGCAGTTCTTC.

As regards this clone: Other DNA sequences in this sample translate to the same CDR3. Here the CDR3 DNA reads TGTGCCAGCAGTTACTCTAGCGGGGACACAGATACGCAGTATTTT. Its protein product is CASSYSSGDTDTQYF. V and J are TRBV6-2 or TRBV6-3 and TRBJ2-3, with 8 bases that match TRBD2. CDR1 is MNHEY and CDR2 is SVGEGT in the germline V gene. CDR3 length: 15 amino acids. The ends lost 0 bases at V and 2 bases at J; junction bases unmatched: 1.

V is TRBV5-1 and J is TRBJ1-1, with 10 bases fitting TRBD1. This CDR3 region has 17 residues. V was clipped by 4 bases and J by 0 bases; unmatched bases: 9. Per the germline V gene, CDR1 is SGHRS and CDR2 is YFSETQ. The CDR3, as DNA: TGCGCCAGCAGCGCCGGGACAGGGGCCTCCATGAACACTGAAGCTTTCTTT. Its protein product is CASSAGTGASMNTEAFF.

The V and J genes are TRBV14 and TRBJ1-1; D is possibly TRBD1 (5 bases). This CDR3 region has 15 residues. Between the trimmed V and J ends, which lost 3 bases and 8 bases, there was a span of 19 bases. Germline V gene data show CDR1 as SGHDN and CDR2 as FVKESK. CDR3 in amino acids: CASSHPPSGGDEAFF. The CDR3 DNA is TGTGCCAGCAGCCACCCCCCGTCGGGGGGAGACGAAGCTTTCTTT.

The V gene is TRBV4-3, the J gene TRBJ2-7; D is perhaps TRBD2 (5 bases). The length of the CDR3 is 15 residues. The germline CDR1 and CDR2 sequences are LGHNA and YSLEER. V was shortened by 0 bases and J by 3 bases, with 12 bases between the two germline ends. The CDR3 sequence: CASSQEEGPRYEQYF. CDR3 nucleotide sequence: TGCGCCAGCAGCCAAGAAGAGGGCCCTCGCTACGAGCAGTACTTC.

This chain links TRBV29-1 with TRBJ1-1, with D unclear. CDR1 and CDR2 (germline): SQVTM, ANQGSEA. The CDR3 has 13 amino acids. With 3 bases removed from V and 3 bases from J, the gap between germline ends came to 11 bases. The CDR3 is CSVEEWRDTEAFF. In nucleotides, the CDR3 is TGCAGCGTTGAGGAGTGGAGGGACACTGAAGCTTTCTTT.

The chain uses TRBV19 and TRBJ1-2; TRBD1 agrees at 8 bases. The germline V gene encodes CDR1 LNHDA and CDR2 SQIVND (reference sequence). The CDR3 sequence is 15 residues long. After removal of 3 bases from V and 0 bases from J, the junction contained 3 bases not matched to a gene. The CDR3 is CASSMDRETNYGYTF. CDR3 in DNA: TGTGCCAGTAGTATGGACAGGGAGACTAACTATGGCTACACCTTC.

V usage is TRBV7-3 and J usage is TRBJ1-2; D remains ambiguous. With 0 bases removed from V and 8 bases from J, the gap between germline ends came to 10 bases. From germline, CDR1 is SGHTA and CDR2 FQGTGA. This CDR3 is 13 amino acids long. The CDR3 loop is CASSLTSGTGYTF. For the CDR3, the DNA is TGTGCCAGCAGCTTAACGAGCGGTACCGGCTACACCTTC.

This chain links TRBV30 with TRBJ1-6; D is perhaps TRBD1 (6 bases). The CDR3 spans 14 residues. Germline V lookup: CDR1 GTSNPN, CDR2 SVGIG (reference sequence). The V end was cut by 3 bases, the J end by 5 bases, with 11 bases between. CDR3 region: CAWRTTGNNSPLHF. The CDR3, as DNA: TGTGCCTGGAGGACCACAGGGAATAATTCACCCCTCCACTTT.

The V gene is TRBV4-1, the J gene TRBJ2-1; perhaps TRBD2 as D (5 bases). V was trimmed by 0 bases and J by 2 bases, leaving 8 bases between them. CDR3 length: 15 residues. Per the germline V gene, CDR1 is MGHRA and CDR2 is YSYEKL. The CDR3, as DNA: TGCGCCAGCAGCCAAGACGCGGGCCCCTACAATGAGCAGTTCTTC. Translated: CASSQDAGPYNEQFF.

The chain recombines TRBV2 with TRBJ2-5; D may be TRBD1 (5 bases). The ends were cut back, 11 bases at V and 1 base at J, with 17 bases in the middle. Germline V gene sequence: CDR1 SNHLY, CDR2 FYNNEI. The CDR3 loop spans 14 amino acids. CDR3 amino acids: CAVVEGVAQETQYF. CDR3 bases: TGTGCCGTCGTAGAAGGGGTAGCCCAAGAGACCCAGTACTTC.

The CDR3 DNA reads TGTGCCAGCAGCCCGGGTCGCGGGAGATTTACCGGGGAGCTGTTTTTT. This gives the protein CASSPGRGRFTGELFF. The chain couples TRBV14 to TRBJ2-2; 7 bases match TRBD2. V gave up 4 bases and J gave up 5 bases; unmatched junction bases: 10. The CDR3 totals 16 residues. Germline CDR1 and CDR2: SGHDN and FVKESK.

This sequence joins TRBV28 and TRBJ1-4; 8 nucleotides match TRBD1. V shed 5 bases and J 4 bases; nucleotides not matched to a gene: 9. This CDR3 spans 16 amino acids. The germline CDR1 and CDR2 sequences are MDHEN and SYDVKM. CDR3 in amino acids: CASSPHQGAGNEKLFF. Written as DNA, the CDR3 is TGTGCCAGCAGTCCACACCAGGGGGCCGGTAATGAAAAACTGTTTTTT.

This chain connects TRBV20-1 to TRBJ2-6; 8 nucleotides match TRBD2. V was pared by 6 bases and J by 2 bases, with 6 bases of the junction left unmatched. The CDR3 has 15 residues. Germline assignment: CDR1 DFQATT and CDR2 SNEGSKA (reference sequence). CDR3: CSASTGGPGANVLTF. The CDR3 DNA reads TGCAGTGCCAGTACGGGAGGGCCTGGGGCCAACGTCCTGACTTTC.

The rearrangement links TRBV4-3 to TRBJ1-1; D not resolved. The germline V and J ends were trimmed by 5 bases and 7 bases, with 11 bases remaining between them. Germline assignment: CDR1 LGHNA and CDR2 YSLEER. The CDR3 is made up of 12 amino acids. The DNA for the CDR3 is TGCGCCAGCAGCTTTGGTCCGGGTGAAGCTTTCTTT. Translating it yields CASSFGPGEAFF.

This chain joins TRBV6-1 and TRBJ2-1, with TRBD1 identical over 7 bases. Germline V gives CDR1 MNHNS, CDR2 SASEGT. The J segment lost 0 bases and the V segment lost 6 bases, leaving 5 bases of the junction unmatched. The CDR3 has 15 residues. As DNA, the CDR3 is TGTGCCAGCAGAACCAGGGGGAACTCCTACAATGAGCAGTTCTTC. This gives the protein CASRTRGNSYNEQFF.